This is a list of T cell receptor beta chains from one sample in a study of T cells in Graves' hyperthyroidism and ophthalmopathy. TCRdb reprocessed the multiplex PCR reads with MiXCR, giving one entry per CDR3 protein. The sample includes under 200,000 distinct CDR3 sequences, about 9% seen only once; the top ten take over 20%. The sequenced sample consisted of blood. The receptors stem from a woman aged 18-30 years with Graves' hyperthyroidism that later progressed to Graves' ophthalmopathy. Both conserved end residues are part of each CDR3. The order of the fields is D gene, J gene, V gene, clone size, CDR3 DNA, CDR3 protein. A D gene is named only where the DNA matches it firmly. Only part of the rows carry a size: once, few, many, or a class if the clone is expanded.

d_gene: -; j_gene: TRBJ2-1; v_gene: TRBV18; abundance: many; CDR3nt: TGTGCCAGCTCACCACGACCGAGCCCTACAGGGTTCAATGAGCAGTTCTTC; CDR3aa: CASSPRPSPTGFNEQFF
d_gene: -; j_gene: TRBJ2-2; v_gene: TRBV12-3/TRBV12-4; abundance: many; CDR3nt: TGTGCCAGCAGTTTGAACGGAGGGACCGGGGAGCTGTTTTTT; CDR3aa: CASSLNGGTGELFF
d_gene: -; j_gene: TRBJ2-7; v_gene: TRBV7-2; abundance: many; CDR3nt: TGTGCCAGCAGCTTAGGATCGTTCTACGAGCAGTACTTC; CDR3aa: CASSLGSFYEQYF
d_gene: -; j_gene: TRBJ2-2; v_gene: TRBV7-3; abundance: many; CDR3nt: TGTGCCAGCAGCTTAAGCATCAACACCGGGGAGCTGTTTTTT; CDR3aa: CASSLSINTGELFF
d_gene: -; j_gene: TRBJ2-2; v_gene: TRBV11-3; abundance: many; CDR3nt: TGTGCCAGCAGCTTAAACCCCGGGACGAATACCGGGGAGCTGTTTTTT; CDR3aa: CASSLNPGTNTGELFF
d_gene: TRBD1; j_gene: TRBJ2-7; v_gene: TRBV27; abundance: many; CDR3nt: TGTGCCAGCAGTGGACGGACAGGGGATAACGAGCAGTACTTC; CDR3aa: CASSGRTGDNEQYF
d_gene: -; j_gene: TRBJ1-4; v_gene: TRBV24-1; abundance: many; CDR3nt: TGTGCCACCAGTGATCCGACAGACTCTAATGAAAAACTGTTTTTT; CDR3aa: CATSDPTDSNEKLFF
d_gene: TRBD1; j_gene: TRBJ1-2; v_gene: TRBV18; abundance: few; CDR3nt: TGTGCCAGCTCACCCGACAGGGAAGTTGGCTACACCTTC; CDR3aa: CASSPDREVGYTF
d_gene: -; j_gene: TRBJ1-1; v_gene: TRBV4-1; abundance: -; CDR3nt: TGCGCCAGCAGCCAACCTTATTTCATTCAGGGAATGAACACTGAAGCTTTCTTT; CDR3aa: CASSQPYFIQGMNTEAFF
d_gene: -; j_gene: TRBJ2-7; v_gene: TRBV18; abundance: many; CDR3nt: TGTGCCAGCTCACCACCGGACGCCTACGAGCAGTACTTC; CDR3aa: CASSPPDAYEQYF
d_gene: TRBD1; j_gene: TRBJ1-1; v_gene: TRBV19; abundance: many; CDR3nt: TGTGCCAGTAGTATCGACAGGGCGGTGTCCACTGAAGCTTTCTTT; CDR3aa: CASSIDRAVSTEAFF
d_gene: -; j_gene: TRBJ1-5; v_gene: TRBV19; abundance: many; CDR3nt: TGTGCCAGTAGTAGCCGAAAAGGGGGTACAAATAGCAATCAGCCCCAGCATTTT; CDR3aa: CASSSRKGGTNSNQPQHF
d_gene: -; j_gene: TRBJ2-3; v_gene: TRBV12-3/TRBV12-4; abundance: many; CDR3nt: TGTGCCAGCAGCCACACTAGTTTAGGGCATACGCAGTATTTT; CDR3aa: CASSHTSLGHTQYF
d_gene: -; j_gene: TRBJ2-5; v_gene: TRBV11-1; abundance: many; CDR3nt: TGTGCCAGCAGCCAAGGGGTCGGCCCTCAGTACTTC; CDR3aa: CASSQGVGPQYF
d_gene: TRBD1; j_gene: TRBJ1-4; v_gene: TRBV6-1; abundance: few; CDR3nt: TGTGCCGCAGGGGGAGGTAATGAAAAGCTGTTTTTT; CDR3aa: CAAGGGNEKLFF
d_gene: -; j_gene: TRBJ2-5; v_gene: TRBV27; abundance: -; CDR3nt: TGTGCCAGCAGTTTAAGGGGCTCGGGGACCCAGTACTTC; CDR3aa: CASSLRGSGTQYF
d_gene: TRBD1; j_gene: TRBJ1-2; v_gene: TRBV20-1; abundance: -; CDR3nt: TGCACTGGACAGGCACCTAACTATGGCTACACCTTC; CDR3aa: CTGQAPNYGYTF
d_gene: TRBD2; j_gene: TRBJ2-5; v_gene: TRBV11-2; abundance: few; CDR3nt: TGTGCCAGCAGCCCCCGGACTAGCGGGAGCGGAGAGACCCAGTACTTC; CDR3aa: CASSPRTSGSGETQYF
d_gene: TRBD1; j_gene: TRBJ1-2; v_gene: TRBV6-5; abundance: -; CDR3nt: TGTGCCAGCAGTTACCGGGACAGGGCCTGGGGCTACACCTTC; CDR3aa: CASSYRDRAWGYTF
d_gene: -; j_gene: TRBJ2-1; v_gene: TRBV7-6; abundance: many; CDR3nt: TGTGCCAGCAGCCGAGGGGCGGATGAGCAGTTCTTC; CDR3aa: CASSRGADEQFF
d_gene: -; j_gene: TRBJ1-2; v_gene: TRBV2; abundance: many; CDR3nt: TGTGCCAGCAGTGAAGGCAGGGTCGACGGCTACACCTTC; CDR3aa: CASSEGRVDGYTF
d_gene: -; j_gene: TRBJ2-3; v_gene: TRBV12-3/TRBV12-4; abundance: many; CDR3nt: TGTGCCAGCAGTTTTGGTCAGGGGCCCACAGATACGCAGTATTTT; CDR3aa: CASSFGQGPTDTQYF
d_gene: TRBD1; j_gene: TRBJ1-1; v_gene: TRBV29-1; abundance: many; CDR3nt: TGCAGCGTTGAAGGACAGGGGGCCACTGAAGCTTTCTTT; CDR3aa: CSVEGQGATEAFF
d_gene: -; j_gene: TRBJ1-1; v_gene: TRBV28; abundance: many; CDR3nt: TGTGCCAGCAGGGCGGAGACTGAAGCTTTCTTT; CDR3aa: CASRAETEAFF
d_gene: -; j_gene: TRBJ1-4; v_gene: TRBV6-6; abundance: many; CDR3nt: TGTGCCAGCAGTTACAGACAGGTGGATGAAAAACTGTTTTTT; CDR3aa: CASSYRQVDEKLFF
d_gene: -; j_gene: TRBJ1-5; v_gene: TRBV6-1; abundance: many; CDR3nt: TGTGCCAGCGGGTACCAGGGAGGGAGTCAGCCCCAGCATTTT; CDR3aa: CASGYQGGSQPQHF
d_gene: -; j_gene: TRBJ1-1; v_gene: TRBV6-5; abundance: -; CDR3nt: TGTGCCAGCAGTTATTGGGGGGGCACTGAAGCTTTCTTT; CDR3aa: CASSYWGGTEAFF
d_gene: -; j_gene: TRBJ2-3; v_gene: TRBV20-1; abundance: -; CDR3nt: TGCAGTGCGACCAAGGCGGCAGCGACCAAGAAGGGACCAGGTAGAACGCAGTATTTT; CDR3aa: CSATKAAATKKGPGRTQYF
d_gene: -; j_gene: TRBJ1-6; v_gene: TRBV28; abundance: many; CDR3nt: TGTGCCAGCAGCTCCGGTAATTCACCCCTCCACTTT; CDR3aa: CASSSGNSPLHF
d_gene: TRBD2; j_gene: TRBJ2-1; v_gene: TRBV7-9; abundance: few; CDR3nt: TGTGCCAGCAGCTTAGGGGCCTTAAGCGGGGGGGGCCATGAGCAGTTCTTC; CDR3aa: CASSLGALSGGGHEQFF
d_gene: -; j_gene: TRBJ2-7; v_gene: TRBV7-2; abundance: many; CDR3nt: TGTGCCAGCAGCTTAGCCGGCACCTCCTACGAGCAGTACTTC; CDR3aa: CASSLAGTSYEQYF
d_gene: -; j_gene: TRBJ2-5; v_gene: TRBV29-1; abundance: many; CDR3nt: TGCAGCGGGGCCAGGTCACCTCAAGAGACCCAGTACTTC; CDR3aa: CSGARSPQETQYF
d_gene: -; j_gene: TRBJ1-1; v_gene: TRBV5-8; abundance: many; CDR3nt: TGTGCCAGCAGCTTGGCCGGCGTGGTATCTGAAGCTTTCTTT; CDR3aa: CASSLAGVVSEAFF
d_gene: TRBD1; j_gene: TRBJ2-1; v_gene: TRBV6-1; abundance: -; CDR3nt: TGTGCCAGCAGTGGGGTAATGGGACAGGGCTACAATGAGCAGTTCTTC; CDR3aa: CASSGVMGQGYNEQFF
d_gene: -; j_gene: TRBJ1-4; v_gene: TRBV27; abundance: few; CDR3nt: TGTGCCAGCAGTTTTTGGGGTGAAAAACTGTTTTTT; CDR3aa: CASSFWGEKLFF
d_gene: -; j_gene: TRBJ1-5; v_gene: TRBV6-2/TRBV6-3; abundance: many; CDR3nt: TGTGCCAGTTCCCGGGTCGCTAGCAATCAGCCCCAGCATTTT; CDR3aa: CASSRVASNQPQHF
d_gene: TRBD1; j_gene: TRBJ2-2; v_gene: TRBV19; abundance: many; CDR3nt: TGTGCCAGTAGTTCGACAGGGTCTCACACCGGGGAGCTGTTTTTT; CDR3aa: CASSSTGSHTGELFF
d_gene: -; j_gene: TRBJ1-1; v_gene: TRBV4-1; abundance: many; CDR3nt: TGCGCCAGCAGCCAAGGGTCAGGGGCCTACACTGAAGCTTTCTTT; CDR3aa: CASSQGSGAYTEAFF
d_gene: TRBD2; j_gene: TRBJ2-5; v_gene: TRBV7-2; abundance: -; CDR3nt: TGTGCCAGCAGCTTGGAGTTGGGACTAGCGGGAGAACAGACCCAGTACTTC; CDR3aa: CASSLELGLAGEQTQYF
d_gene: -; j_gene: TRBJ2-1; v_gene: TRBV30; abundance: many; CDR3nt: TGTGCCTGGAGTGTAATGGGTCATGTGGATGAGCAGTTCTTC; CDR3aa: CAWSVMGHVDEQFF
d_gene: -; j_gene: TRBJ1-3; v_gene: TRBV28; abundance: many; CDR3nt: TGTGCCAGCAGTTTGGACCACTCTGGAAACACCATATATTTT; CDR3aa: CASSLDHSGNTIYF